What follows is one T cell receptor (beta chain) and its context. Its specificity is unknown. For the second PCR, which ran for about 7 to 11 cycles, a sample-barcoded 5' primer and a J-beta primer mix were used. Each TCR beta cDNA got a 12-nucleotide random molecular identifier. TCRdb analysed the 5' RACE reads with MiXCR anew, one entry per CDR3 protein. This sample has roughly 1,800,000 distinct CDR3 sequences, with approximately 50% found just once. This specimen comes from a study of blood T cells in healthy people across ages. The germline CDR1 and CDR2 sequences are ENHRY and SYGVKD. The CDR3 is 15 residues long. J gave up 9 bases and V 2 bases, and 12 bases lay outside the gene matches. Study results and limitations: Measured against age, TCR beta diversity per million T cells decreased in a roughly linear manner.

The sequenced sample consisted of blood. The TCR sequence derives from a woman aged 40 to 55 in good health. The chain links TRBV10-3 to TRBJ1-2, with 7 bases that match TRBD1. The CDR3 loop reads CAISEGGTALVSYTF. The CDR3 region has the DNA TGTGCCATCAGTGAGGGTGGGACAGCGCTTGTTAGCTACACCTTC.